Shown below are 9 T cell receptor beta chains from a single sample sequenced in a study of control samples from healthy donors and cancer patients. Clones were read by immunoSEQ multiplex PCR, and TCRdb kept only the in-frame ones, dropping some. This table has fewer than 110,000 clones, about 89% appearing once. The material sequenced was blood. Every receptor here comes from a man aged 25 to 40 in good health.

V usage is TRBV6-6 and J usage is TRBJ1-1, with 8 bases that match TRBD1. The CDR3 length is 13 residues. From germline, CDR1 is MNHNY and CDR2 SVGAGI (reference sequence). The ends lost 2 bases at V and 10 bases at J; junction bases unmatched: 6. The CDR3 is CASSYRQGAVAFF. CDR3 nucleotide sequence: TGTGCCAGCAGTTACAGGCAGGGGGCTGTAGCTTTCTTT.

This chain links TRBV20-1 with TRBJ2-7; the D gene is possibly TRBD1 (5 bases). The CDR3 spans 13 residues. Germline CDR1 reads DFQATT; CDR2 reads SNEGSKA (reference sequence). V gave up 3 bases and J gave up 2 bases, with 11 bases separating them. CDR3 nucleotides: TGCAGTGCTAGTCTCCAGGGCCCCTACGAGCAGTACTTC. Translated: CSASLQGPYEQYF.

The chain couples TRBV24-1 to TRBJ2-1; 11 nucleotides align to TRBD2. The CDR3 is made up of 16 amino acids. V gave up 4 bases and J gave up 4 bases; unmatched junction bases: 5. The germline CDR1 and CDR2 sequences are KGHDR and SFDVKD. In DNA, the CDR3 is TGTGCCACCAGTGACGCACTAGCGGGGGAATACAATGAGCAGTTCTTC. Protein product: CATSDALAGEYNEQFF.

The chain employs TRBV11-3 and TRBJ1-3; a possible D gene is TRBD1 (5 bases). This CDR3 is 14 amino acids long. Per germline, CDR1 SGHNT and CDR2 YENEEA. Trimming shortened V by 5 bases and J by 0 bases, and 8 bases separated the two germline ends. The chain's CDR3 is CASSLDSSGNTIYF. CDR3 sequence (DNA): TGTGCCAGCAGCCTCGACAGCTCTGGAAACACCATATATTTT.

The V gene is TRBV5-6, the J gene TRBJ2-4; D tentatively reads TRBD1 or TRBD2 (6 bases each). V was pared by 4 bases and J by 8 bases, with 25 bases between. The germline gives CDR1 SGHDT, CDR2 YYEEEE. The CDR3 length is 17 residues. The CDR3, as DNA: TGTGCCAGCAGCGCAGCCCAGGGGACGCTAGCGCGATACATTCAGTACTTC. It codes for CASSAAQGTLARYIQYF.

V and J are TRBV4-3 and TRBJ2-3; 7 nucleotides match TRBD2. The length of the CDR3 is 17 residues. Germline CDR1 LGHNA, CDR2 YSLEER. Trimming at V came to 3 bases and at J to 3 bases, leaving 12 bases not matched to a gene. DNA of the CDR3: TGCGCCAGCAGCCAGGTTCTGGGGGGAGGGGAGACAGATACGCAGTATTTT. Its protein product is CASSQVLGGGETDTQYF.

The chain joins TRBV5-5 to TRBJ2-3, with a possible D match to TRBD2 (6 bases). The germline V gene encodes CDR1 SGHKS and CDR2 YYEKEE (reference sequence). CDR3 length equals 14 residues. With 3 bases removed from V and 2 bases from J, the gap between germline ends came to 10 bases. CDR3 sequence reads: CASSWDFHTDTQYF. CDR3 nucleotide sequence: TGTGCCAGCAGCTGGGACTTTCACACAGATACGCAGTATTTT.

This clone has a handful of counts. The chain recombines TRBV6-5 with TRBJ1-5; D remains unclear. The V end was cut by 6 bases, the J end by 4 bases, with 13 bases between. The CDR3 is 14 amino acids. Germline V gene lookup returns CDR1 MNHEY and CDR2 SVGAGI. The CDR3, as DNA: TGTGCCAGCAGCAAGTGGAGGGTAAATCAGCCCCAGCATTTT. This encodes CASSKWRVNQPQHF.

V usage is TRBV5-1 and J usage is TRBJ1-1, with a tentative D call TRBD1 (6 bases). Germline CDR1 and CDR2: SGHRS and YFSETQ. Trimming took off 1 base at V and 5 bases at J, with 18 bases between the two ends. CDR3 size: 16 residues. CDR3: CASSLNWGGAGTEAFF. CDR3 coding DNA: TGCGCCAGCAGCTTGAATTGGGGGGGCGCGGGGACTGAAGCTTTCTTT.